A selection of T cell receptor beta chains follows, all from one sample in a study of cytomegalovirus exposure and HLA in healthy donors. TCRdb's table, derived via immunoSEQ multiplex PCR, lists solely in-frame clones and lacks some. This sample yields about 200,000 clones, of which more than 75% are seen a single time; about 2.6% belongs to the top ten. The sequenced sample was PBMCs. These receptors were collected from a woman between 40 and 50 years old in good health and CMV-seronegative. Both conserved end residues are part of each CDR3. The order of the fields is CDR3 length, V gene, D gene, J gene, clone size, CDR3 protein, CDR3 DNA. D genes are given only for firm matches. Clone size is given for some rows only: seen once, a few or many times, or a class if the clone is expanded.

cdr3_length: 13
v_call: TRBV7-9
d_call: NA
j_call: TRBJ1-3
clone_size: few
cdr3_aa: CASSFSARNTIYF
cdr3_nt: TGTGCCAGCAGCTTTTCCGCGCGGAACACCATATATTTT

cdr3_length: 11
v_call: TRBV20-1
d_call: NA
j_call: TRBJ2-7
clone_size: NA
cdr3_aa: CSAVRVYEQYF
cdr3_nt: TGCAGTGCTGTCCGAGTTTACGAGCAGTACTTC

cdr3_length: 14
v_call: TRBV7-9
d_call: TRBD1
j_call: TRBJ2-7
clone_size: NA
cdr3_aa: CSSSLRDRGYEQYF
cdr3_nt: TGTTCCAGCAGCTTACGCGACAGGGGGTACGAGCAGTACTTC

cdr3_length: 14
v_call: TRBV18
d_call: TRBD1
j_call: TRBJ1-1
clone_size: NA
cdr3_aa: CASSQSGQGSQAFF
cdr3_nt: TGTGCCAGCTCCCAGTCGGGACAGGGCTCTCAAGCTTTCTTT

cdr3_length: 15
v_call: TRBV19
d_call: TRBD1
j_call: TRBJ1-5
clone_size: NA
cdr3_aa: CASSPGQGAWQPQHF
cdr3_nt: TGTGCCAGTAGTCCAGGGCAGGGGGCATGGCAGCCCCAGCATTTT

cdr3_length: 13
v_call: TRBV5-1
d_call: NA
j_call: TRBJ2-7
clone_size: NA
cdr3_aa: CASSLARSYEQYF
cdr3_nt: TGCGCCAGCAGCTTGGCCAGGTCCTACGAGCAGTACTTC

cdr3_length: 16
v_call: TRBV30
d_call: NA
j_call: TRBJ1-5
clone_size: once
cdr3_aa: CAWRSLGGADNQPQHF
cdr3_nt: TGTGCCTGGCGAAGCCTGGGAGGGGCGGATAATCAGCCCCAGCATTTT

cdr3_length: 13
v_call: TRBV29-1
d_call: TRBD1
j_call: TRBJ2-2
clone_size: NA
cdr3_aa: CSIRTGNTGELFF
cdr3_nt: TGCAGCATAAGGACAGGGAACACCGGGGAGCTGTTTTTT

cdr3_length: 15
v_call: TRBV10-3
d_call: NA
j_call: TRBJ1-2
clone_size: NA
cdr3_aa: CAISDSGQPSYGYTF
cdr3_nt: TGTGCCATCAGTGATTCGGGACAACCAAGCTATGGCTACACCTTC

cdr3_length: 13
v_call: TRBV19
d_call: NA
j_call: TRBJ1-5
clone_size: once
cdr3_aa: CASSIGAGRFQHF
cdr3_nt: TGTGCCAGTAGTATAGGTGCAGGTAGGTTCCAGCATTTT

cdr3_length: 13
v_call: TRBV7-9
d_call: NA
j_call: TRBJ1-2
clone_size: NA
cdr3_aa: CASSSQINYGYTF
cdr3_nt: TGTGCCAGCAGCTCTCAGATTAACTATGGCTACACCTTC

cdr3_length: 15
v_call: TRBV5-1
d_call: NA
j_call: TRBJ1-2
clone_size: NA
cdr3_aa: CASSLGGEDGYGYTF
cdr3_nt: TGCGCCAGCAGCTTGGGGGGCGAGGATGGCTATGGCTACACCTTC

cdr3_length: 14
v_call: TRBV4-1
d_call: NA
j_call: TRBJ2-5
clone_size: NA
cdr3_aa: CASSQGDWQETQYF
cdr3_nt: TGCGCCAGCAGCCAAGGGGACTGGCAAGAGACCCAGTACTTC

cdr3_length: 14
v_call: TRBV7-9
d_call: TRBD1
j_call: TRBJ1-2
clone_size: few
cdr3_aa: CASSFGDRAYGYTF
cdr3_nt: TGTGCCAGCAGCTTTGGGGACAGGGCCTATGGCTACACCTTC

cdr3_length: 16
v_call: TRBV19
d_call: TRBD1
j_call: TRBJ2-5
clone_size: NA
cdr3_aa: CASSIGVQGKEETQYF
cdr3_nt: TGTGCCAGTAGTATAGGCGTACAGGGGAAGGAAGAGACCCAGTACTTC

cdr3_length: 14
v_call: TRBV7-9
d_call: NA
j_call: TRBJ1-1
clone_size: few
cdr3_aa: CASSLVRVNTEAFF
cdr3_nt: TGTGCCAGCAGCTTAGTCAGGGTGAACACTGAAGCTTTCTTT

cdr3_length: 14
v_call: TRBV5-1
d_call: NA
j_call: TRBJ2-7
clone_size: once
cdr3_aa: CASSLAGQSDEQYF
cdr3_nt: TGCGCCAGCAGCTTGGCCGGACAGAGCGACGAGCAGTACTTC

cdr3_length: 14
v_call: TRBV5-1
d_call: NA
j_call: TRBJ2-7
clone_size: few
cdr3_aa: CASTPAGSRYEQYF
cdr3_nt: TGCGCCAGCACTCCGGCAGGGTCTCGTTACGAGCAGTACTTC

cdr3_length: 12
v_call: TRBV18
d_call: TRBD1
j_call: TRBJ2-7
clone_size: NA
cdr3_aa: CASSRDRAEQYF
cdr3_nt: TGTGCCAGCTCACGTGACAGGGCCGAGCAGTACTTC

cdr3_length: 15
v_call: TRBV11-3
d_call: TRBD2
j_call: TRBJ2-3
clone_size: NA
cdr3_aa: CASSPGLAGADTQYF
cdr3_nt: TGTGCCAGCAGCCCGGGACTAGCGGGAGCAGATACGCAGTATTTT